This TCR beta chain came from a study of neurological immune-mediated disorders. TCRdb reanalysed the 5' RACE reads using MiXCR and keeps one entry per CDR3 protein. The data show 30,000 to 45,000 distinct CDR3 sequences, 11% seen once. The germline gives CDR1 MNHEY, CDR2 SVGAGI. V lost 7 bases to trimming and J lost 1 base; unmatched junction nucleotides: 9. The CDR3 loop spans 17 amino acids. This clonotype came up many times. The rearrangement links TRBV6-5 to TRBJ2-3, with 12 bases identical to TRBD2. The receptor comes from a woman aged 30 to 39 with HTLV-1-associated myelopathy (HAM/TSP). Material for sequencing was CD4+ T cells from blood. CDR3 nucleotides: TGTGCCAGCACCCATCGACTAGCGGGGGACCGCACAGATACGCAGTATTTT. It encodes CASTHRLAGDRTDTQYF.